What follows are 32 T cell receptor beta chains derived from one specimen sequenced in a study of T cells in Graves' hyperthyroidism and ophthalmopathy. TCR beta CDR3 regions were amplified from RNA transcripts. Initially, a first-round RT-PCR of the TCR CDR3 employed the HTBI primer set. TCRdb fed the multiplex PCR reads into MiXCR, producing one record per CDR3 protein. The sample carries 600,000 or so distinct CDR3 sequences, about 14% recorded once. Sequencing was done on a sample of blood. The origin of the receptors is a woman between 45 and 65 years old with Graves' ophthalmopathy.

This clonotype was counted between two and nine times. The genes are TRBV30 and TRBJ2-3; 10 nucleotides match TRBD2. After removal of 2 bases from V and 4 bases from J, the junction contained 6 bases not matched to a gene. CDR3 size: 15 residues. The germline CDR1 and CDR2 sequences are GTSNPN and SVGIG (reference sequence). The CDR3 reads CAWSTLAGAADTQYF. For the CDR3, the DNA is TGTGCCTGGAGTACCCTAGCGGGAGCGGCAGATACGCAGTATTTT.

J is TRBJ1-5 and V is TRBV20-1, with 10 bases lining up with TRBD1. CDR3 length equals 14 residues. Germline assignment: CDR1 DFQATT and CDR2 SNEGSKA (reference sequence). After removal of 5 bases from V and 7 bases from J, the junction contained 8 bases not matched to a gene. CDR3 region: CSAYRDRGGQPQHF. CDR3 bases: TGCAGTGCTTACCGGGACAGGGGCGGACAGCCCCAGCATTTT.

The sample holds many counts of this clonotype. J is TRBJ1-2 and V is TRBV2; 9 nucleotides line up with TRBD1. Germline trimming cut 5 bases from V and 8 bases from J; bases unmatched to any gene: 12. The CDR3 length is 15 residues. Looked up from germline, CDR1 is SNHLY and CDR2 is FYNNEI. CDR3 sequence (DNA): TGTGCCAGCAGTATAGGGACAGGGTCCAACTCAGGCTACACCTTC. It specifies CASSIGTGSNSGYTF.

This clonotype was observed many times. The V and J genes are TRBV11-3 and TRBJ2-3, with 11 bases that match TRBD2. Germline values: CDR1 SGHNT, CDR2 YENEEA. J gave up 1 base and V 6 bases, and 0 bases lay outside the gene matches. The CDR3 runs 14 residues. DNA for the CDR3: TGTGCCAGCAGACTAGCGGGAGGCACAGATACGCAGTATTTT. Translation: CASRLAGGTDTQYF.

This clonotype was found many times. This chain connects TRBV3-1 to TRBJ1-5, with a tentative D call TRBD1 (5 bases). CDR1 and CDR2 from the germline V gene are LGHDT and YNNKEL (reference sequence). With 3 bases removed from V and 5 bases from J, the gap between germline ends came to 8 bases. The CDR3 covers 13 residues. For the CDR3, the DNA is TGTGCCAGCAGCCAGTCCAGGGATCAGCCCCAGCATTTT. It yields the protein CASSQSRDQPQHF.

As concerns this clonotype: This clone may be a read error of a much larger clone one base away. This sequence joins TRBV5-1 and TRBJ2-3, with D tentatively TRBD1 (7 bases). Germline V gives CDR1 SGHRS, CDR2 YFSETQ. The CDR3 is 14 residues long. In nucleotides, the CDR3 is TGCGCCGGCAGGGGGGCAGGGAGCACAGATACGCAGTATTTT. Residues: CAGRGAGSTDTQYF.

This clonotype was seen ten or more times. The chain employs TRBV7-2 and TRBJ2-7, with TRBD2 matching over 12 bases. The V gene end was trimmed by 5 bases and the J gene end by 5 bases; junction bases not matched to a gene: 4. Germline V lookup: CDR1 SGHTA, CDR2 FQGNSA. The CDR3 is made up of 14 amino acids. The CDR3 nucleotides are TGTGCCAGCAGCCCCGGACTAGCGGGAAACGAGCAGTACTTC. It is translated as CASSPGLAGNEQYF.

CDR3 coding DNA: TGTGCCAGCTCGCAAATAGCCAAAAACATTCAGTACTTC. Amino acids: CASSQIAKNIQYF. V and J are TRBV18 and TRBJ2-4; D not resolved. The germline V gene encodes CDR1 KGHSH and CDR2 LQKENI. V lost 6 bases and J lost 0, with 6 bases in between. This CDR3 is built from 13 residues.

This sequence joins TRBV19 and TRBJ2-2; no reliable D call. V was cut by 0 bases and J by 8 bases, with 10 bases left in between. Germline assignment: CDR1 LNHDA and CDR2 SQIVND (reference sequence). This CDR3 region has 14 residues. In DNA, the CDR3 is TGTGCCAGTAGTATAGATTCCTTTGGAGGGGAGCTGTTTTTT. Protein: CASSIDSFGGELFF.

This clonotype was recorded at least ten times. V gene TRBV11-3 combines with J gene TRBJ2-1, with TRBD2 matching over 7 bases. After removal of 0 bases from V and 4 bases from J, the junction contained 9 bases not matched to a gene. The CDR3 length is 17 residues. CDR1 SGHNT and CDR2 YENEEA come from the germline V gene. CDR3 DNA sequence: TGTGCCAGCAGCTTAGATGGCTCAGCTAGCGGATACAATGAGCAGTTCTTC. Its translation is CASSLDGSASGYNEQFF.

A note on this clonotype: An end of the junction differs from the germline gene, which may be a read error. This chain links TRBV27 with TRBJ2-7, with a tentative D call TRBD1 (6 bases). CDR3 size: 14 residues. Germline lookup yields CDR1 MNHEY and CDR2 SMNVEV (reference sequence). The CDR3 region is CAGSLSLGGYEQYF. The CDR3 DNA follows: TGTGCCGGCAGTTTATCATTAGGGGGCTACGAGCAGTACTTC.

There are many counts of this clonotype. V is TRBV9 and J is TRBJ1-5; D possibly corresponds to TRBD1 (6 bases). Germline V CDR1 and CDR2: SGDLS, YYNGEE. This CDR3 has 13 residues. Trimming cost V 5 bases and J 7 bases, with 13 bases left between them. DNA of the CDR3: TGTGCCAGCAGTGTACAGGGCGGGCAGCCCCAGCATTTT. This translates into CASSVQGGQPQHF.

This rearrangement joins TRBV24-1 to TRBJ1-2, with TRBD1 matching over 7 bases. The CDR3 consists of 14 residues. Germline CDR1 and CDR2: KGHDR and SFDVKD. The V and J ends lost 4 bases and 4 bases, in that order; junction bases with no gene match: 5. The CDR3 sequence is CATSETGLSYGYTF. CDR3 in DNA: TGTGCCACCAGTGAGACAGGGCTGAGCTATGGCTACACCTTC.

CDR3 residues: CASSYILGHLNTEAFF. The DNA of the CDR3 is TGTGCCAGCAGTTACATCCTGGGACATCTAAACACTGAAGCTTTCTTT. This chain joins TRBV6-9 and TRBJ1-1; D perhaps matches TRBD1 (6 bases). Germline CDR1 reads MNHGY; CDR2 reads SVAAGI. The CDR3 is 16 amino acids. V shed 3 bases and J shed 2 bases, with 16 bases lying between them.

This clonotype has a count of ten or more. CDR3 amino acids: CASGLVPRGAPGEQYF. In DNA form, the CDR3 reads TGTGCTAGTGGTTTGGTACCTCGGGGGGCGCCGGGGGAGCAGTACTTC. The rearrangement joins TRBV12-5 to TRBJ2-7; D may be TRBD2 (7 bases). The CDR3 consists of 16 residues. Trimming left V 0 bases short and J 7 bases short, with 19 bases between. Germline CDR1 and CDR2: LGHNT and FRNRAP.

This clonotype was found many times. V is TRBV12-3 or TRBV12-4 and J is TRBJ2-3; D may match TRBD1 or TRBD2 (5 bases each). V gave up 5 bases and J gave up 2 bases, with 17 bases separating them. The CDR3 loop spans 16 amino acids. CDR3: CASSQRDLPNTDTQYF. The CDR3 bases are TGTGCCAGCAGTCAACGGGACCTCCCCAACACAGATACGCAGTATTTT.

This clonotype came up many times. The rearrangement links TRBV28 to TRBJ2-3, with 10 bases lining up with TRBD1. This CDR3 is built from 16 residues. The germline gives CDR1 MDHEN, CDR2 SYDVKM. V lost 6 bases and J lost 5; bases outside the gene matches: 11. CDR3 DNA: TGTGCCAGCAGCTCTCCACAGACAGGGGGCGGAGATACGCAGTATTTT. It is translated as CASSSPQTGGGDTQYF.

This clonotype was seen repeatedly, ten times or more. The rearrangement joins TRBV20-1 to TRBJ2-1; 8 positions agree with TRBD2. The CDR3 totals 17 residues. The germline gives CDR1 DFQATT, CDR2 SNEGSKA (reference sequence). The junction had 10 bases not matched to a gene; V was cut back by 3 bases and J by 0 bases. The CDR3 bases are TGCAGTGCTAGGGGAGGGGCGGGAGGTAGCTCCTACAATGAGCAGTTCTTC. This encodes CSARGGAGGSSYNEQFF.

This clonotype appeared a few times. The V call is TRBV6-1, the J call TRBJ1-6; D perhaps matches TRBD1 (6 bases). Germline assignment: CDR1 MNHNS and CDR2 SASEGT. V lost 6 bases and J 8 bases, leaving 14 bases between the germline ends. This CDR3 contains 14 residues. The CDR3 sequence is CASRPGTNDSPLHF. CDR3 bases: TGTGCCAGCAGACCCGGGACAAACGATTCACCCCTCCACTTT.

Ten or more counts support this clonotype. CDR3 in amino acids: CASSLVWSSYEQYF. The CDR3 region has the DNA TGTGCCAGCAGTTTAGTCTGGAGCTCCTACGAGCAGTACTTC. V and J are TRBV28 and TRBJ2-7; D remains unclear. V was clipped by 2 bases and J by 0 bases, with 8 bases between them. The length of the CDR3 is 14 residues. Germline lookup yields CDR1 MDHEN and CDR2 SYDVKM.

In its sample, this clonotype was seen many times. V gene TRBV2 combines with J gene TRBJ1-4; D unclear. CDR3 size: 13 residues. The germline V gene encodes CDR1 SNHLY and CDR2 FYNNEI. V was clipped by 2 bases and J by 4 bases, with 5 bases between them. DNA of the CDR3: TGTGCCAGCAGTGAACGGCATAATGAAAAACTGTTTTTT. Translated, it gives CASSERHNEKLFF.

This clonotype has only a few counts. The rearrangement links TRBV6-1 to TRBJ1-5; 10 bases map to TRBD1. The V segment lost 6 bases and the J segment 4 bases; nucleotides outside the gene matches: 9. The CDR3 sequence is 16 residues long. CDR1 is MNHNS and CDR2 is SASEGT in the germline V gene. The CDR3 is CASSPDRGRGNQPQHF. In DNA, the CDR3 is TGTGCCAGCAGCCCCGACAGGGGGCGCGGGAATCAGCCCCAGCATTTT.

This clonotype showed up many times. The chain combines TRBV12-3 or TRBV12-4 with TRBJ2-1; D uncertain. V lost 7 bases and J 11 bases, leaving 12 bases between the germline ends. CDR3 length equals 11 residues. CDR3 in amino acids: CASTLGWKQFF. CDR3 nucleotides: TGTGCCAGCACGCTGGGATGGAAGCAGTTCTTC.

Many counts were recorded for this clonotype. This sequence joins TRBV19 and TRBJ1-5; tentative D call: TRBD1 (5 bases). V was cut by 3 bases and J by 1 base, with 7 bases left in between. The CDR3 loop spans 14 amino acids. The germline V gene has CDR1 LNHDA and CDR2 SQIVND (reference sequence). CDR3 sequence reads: CASSINRSNQPQHF. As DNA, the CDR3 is TGTGCCAGTAGTATCAACAGGAGCAATCAGCCCCAGCATTTT.

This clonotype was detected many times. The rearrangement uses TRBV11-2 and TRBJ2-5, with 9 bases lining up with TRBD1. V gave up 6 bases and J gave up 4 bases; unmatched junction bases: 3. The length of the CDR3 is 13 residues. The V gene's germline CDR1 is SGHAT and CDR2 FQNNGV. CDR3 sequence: CASRQGAGETQYF. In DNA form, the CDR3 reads TGTGCCAGCAGACAGGGGGCGGGAGAGACCCAGTACTTC.

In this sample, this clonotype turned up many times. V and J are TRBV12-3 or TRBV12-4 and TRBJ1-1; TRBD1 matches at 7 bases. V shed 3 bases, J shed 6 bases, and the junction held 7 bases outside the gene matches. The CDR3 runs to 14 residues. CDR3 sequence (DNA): TGTGCCAGCAGTTTCGAGGGGGCGCCCGCTGAAGCTTTCTTT. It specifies CASSFEGAPAEAFF.

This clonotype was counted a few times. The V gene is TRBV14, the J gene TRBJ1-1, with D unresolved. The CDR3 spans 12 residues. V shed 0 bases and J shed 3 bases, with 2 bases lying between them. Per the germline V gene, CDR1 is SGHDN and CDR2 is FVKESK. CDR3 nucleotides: TGTGCCAGCAGCCAAGAGTACACTGAAGCTTTCTTT. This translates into CASSQEYTEAFF. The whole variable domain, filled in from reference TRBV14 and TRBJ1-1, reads EAGVTQFPSHSVIEKGQTVTLRCDPISGHDNLYWYRRVMGKEIKFLLHFVKESKQDESGMPNNRFLAERTGGTYSTLKVQPAELEDSGVYFCASSQEYTEAFFGQGTRLTVV.

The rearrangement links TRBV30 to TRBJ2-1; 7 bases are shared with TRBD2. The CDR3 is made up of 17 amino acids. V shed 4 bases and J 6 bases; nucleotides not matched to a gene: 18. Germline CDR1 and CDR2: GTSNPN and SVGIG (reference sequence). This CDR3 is CAWKRWEGFGVSNEQFF. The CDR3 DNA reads TGTGCCTGGAAAAGGTGGGAGGGTTTTGGGGTTTCCAATGAGCAGTTCTTC.

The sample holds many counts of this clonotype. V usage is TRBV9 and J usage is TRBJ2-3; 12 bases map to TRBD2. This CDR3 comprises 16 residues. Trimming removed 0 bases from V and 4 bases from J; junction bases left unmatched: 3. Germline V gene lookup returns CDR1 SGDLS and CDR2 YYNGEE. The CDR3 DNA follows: TGTGCCAGCAGCGTAGAGCGACTAGCGGGAGCAGATACGCAGTATTTT. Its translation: CASSVERLAGADTQYF.

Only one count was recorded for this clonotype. The CDR3 is CASSSYPPGQSNQPQHF. Written as DNA, the CDR3 is TGTGCCAGCAGTTCGTACCCGCCGGGACAGTCTAATCAGCCCCAGCATTTT. The rearrangement joins TRBV12-3 or TRBV12-4 to TRBJ1-5; TRBD1 matches at 7 bases. The CDR3 contains 17 residues. Unmatched junction bases numbered 13, after V lost 4 bases and J lost 4 bases.

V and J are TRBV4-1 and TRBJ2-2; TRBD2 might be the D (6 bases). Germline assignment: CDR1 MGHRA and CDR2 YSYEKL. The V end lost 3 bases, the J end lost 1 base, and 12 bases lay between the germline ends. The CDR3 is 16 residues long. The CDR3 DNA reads TGCGCCAGCAGCCATTTGGGTAGCGGGAACACCGGGGAGCTGTTTTTT. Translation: CASSHLGSGNTGELFF.

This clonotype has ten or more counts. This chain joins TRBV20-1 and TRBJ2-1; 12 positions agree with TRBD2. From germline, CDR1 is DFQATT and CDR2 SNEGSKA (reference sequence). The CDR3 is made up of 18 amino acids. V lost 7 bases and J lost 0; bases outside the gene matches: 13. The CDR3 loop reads CSGRGLAGGPNSYNEQFF. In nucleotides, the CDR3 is TGCAGTGGAAGAGGGCTAGCGGGAGGGCCCAACTCCTACAATGAGCAGTTCTTC.